This passage covers 23 T cell receptor beta chains from one sample sequenced in a study of glioma-infiltrating T cells. The iRepertoire nested amplicon-rescue multiplex PCR amplified TCR alpha and beta CDR3s from RNA. TCRdb recomputed calls from the multiplex PCR reads with MiXCR, one row per CDR3 protein. Here the sample spans around 190,000 distinct CDR3 sequences, approximately 30% being singletons. The sequenced sample consisted of glioma tissue, nonneoplastic brain tissue, or PBMCs (not recorded which). The receptors were gathered from a human donor with low-grade glioma or glioblastoma, undergoing nonglioma brain surgery, or in good health (not recorded which).

The genes are TRBV29-1 and TRBJ1-6, with a possible D match to TRBD1 (6 bases). This CDR3 has 13 amino acids. Germline V gene sequence: CDR1 SQVTM, CDR2 ANQGSEA. In nucleotides, the CDR3 is TGCAGTGCTACCTGGACAGATACTTCACCCCTCCACTTT. It specifies CSATWTDTSPLHF.

Only one count was recorded for this clonotype. The DNA of the CDR3 is TGCAGTGCTACGGTTAGCGGGAGGGACAATGAGCAGTTCTTC. The encoded protein is CSATVSGRDNEQFF. J is TRBJ2-1 and V is TRBV20-1; 11 bases fit TRBD2. The CDR3 is 14 residues long. From germline, CDR1 is DFQATT and CDR2 SNEGSKA (reference sequence). V lost 4 bases, J lost 5 bases, and 4 bases stayed unmatched.

In regard to this clonotype: This may be a read error, as it is one base from a much larger clone. The chain has TRBV4-1 and TRBJ2-7, with 7 bases fitting TRBD2. Looked up from germline, CDR1 is MGHRA and CDR2 is YSYEKL. The CDR3 spans 16 residues. V lost 2 bases, J lost 3 bases, and 10 bases stayed unmatched. Here the CDR3 DNA reads TGCGCCAGCAGCCAACCACCTCGGGAGGATCACTACGAGCAGTACTTC. This translates into CASSQPPREDHYEQYF.

This clonotype was counted many times. This chain uses TRBV19 with TRBJ1-2; D not resolved. Germline V gene lookup returns CDR1 LNHDA and CDR2 SQIVND (reference sequence). With 8 bases removed from V and 8 bases from J, the gap between germline ends came to 15 bases. This CDR3 is built from 12 residues. CDR3 in DNA: TGTGCCAGTGGGGTAGGGCTCGGCGGCTACACCTTC. It yields the protein CASGVGLGGYTF.

This clonotype was picked up a small number of times. The chain has TRBV11-2 and TRBJ2-3; 9 positions match TRBD2. Per germline, CDR1 SGHAT and CDR2 FQNNGV. The CDR3 runs 15 residues. V trimming: 5 bases; J trimming: 6 bases; junction bases outside the gene matches: 9. The CDR3 sequence: CASSPGREGLDTQYF. The CDR3 DNA is TGTGCCAGCAGCCCCGGGCGGGAGGGCCTTGATACGCAGTATTTT.

This clonotype showed up many times. The gene calls are TRBV27 and TRBJ1-1, with 7 nucleotides matching TRBD1. The V gene end was trimmed by 3 bases and the J gene end by 7 bases; junction bases not matched to a gene: 8. The CDR3 covers 14 residues. Germline V CDR1 and CDR2: MNHEY, SMNVEV (reference sequence). The CDR3 DNA reads as TGTGCCAGCAGTTTCCGGACAGGATCTGGTGAAGCTTTCTTT. Its protein product is CASSFRTGSGEAFF.

This clonotype occurred many times. V usage is TRBV19 and J usage is TRBJ1-1; D not resolved. CDR3 length equals 13 residues. V lost 6 bases and J lost 1, with 9 bases in between. Germline V gives CDR1 LNHDA, CDR2 SQIVND (reference sequence). CDR3 in amino acids: CASRYSTNTEAFF. In DNA, the CDR3 is TGTGCCAGTAGGTATTCTACGAACACTGAAGCTTTCTTT.

There are many counts of this clonotype. V and J are TRBV16 and TRBJ2-7; a weak D match, TRBD2 (6 bases). V was cut by 6 bases and J by 3 bases, with 12 bases left in between. From germline, CDR1 is KGHSY and CDR2 FQNENV. The CDR3 is 13 amino acids. The CDR3 DNA is TGTGCCAGCAGTCCTGGGACTTTCTACGAGCAGTACTTC. Its translation: CASSPGTFYEQYF.

In regard to this clonotype: The junction shows a germline mismatch at one end, possibly a read error. The chain recombines TRBV20-1 with TRBJ2-3, with TRBD2 matching 10 bases. The CDR3 extends over 17 amino acids. CDR1 and CDR2 (germline): DFQATT, SNEGSKA (reference sequence). CDR3: CSAISGRAGCTTDTQYF. The CDR3 DNA follows: TGCAGTGCAATAAGCGGGAGGGCCGGGTGCACGACAGATACGCAGTACTTT.

Worth noting for this clonotype: Possible read error: a much larger clone is one base away. The chain couples TRBV29-1 to TRBJ2-7; 11 nucleotides align to TRBD2. V lost 7 bases, J lost 7 bases, and 12 bases stayed unmatched. The CDR3 totals 14 residues. CDR1 is SQVTM, CDR2 ANQGSEA, per germline. The CDR3 reads CSGSGALAGVEQYF. CDR3 nucleotide sequence: TGCAGCGGATCCGGGGCACTAGCGGGAGTGGAGCAGTACTTC.

Notes on this clonotype: A much larger clone differs by one base, so this may be a read error. J is TRBJ1-2 and V is TRBV10-3, with D perhaps matching TRBD1 (5 bases). The V end lost 5 bases, the J end lost 4 bases, and 17 bases lay between the germline ends. Germline-derived CDR1 and CDR2 are ENHRY and SYGVKD. This CDR3 spans 15 amino acids. The CDR3 bases are TGTGCCATCAGTCACCCGGGACCGGGGGGCTATGGCTACACCTTC. Protein product: CAISHPGPGGYGYTF.

This clonotype was detected many times. This chain links TRBV7-9 with TRBJ2-5, with TRBD2 matching 8 bases. V trimming: 3 bases; J trimming: 4 bases; junction bases outside the gene matches: 1. The germline gives CDR1 SEHNR, CDR2 FQNEAQ (reference sequence). The CDR3 has 13 residues. The CDR3 here is CASSFGLAETQYF. The CDR3 bases are TGTGCCAGCAGCTTCGGACTAGCAGAGACCCAGTACTTC. Complete variable domain (other parts from reference TRBV7-9 and TRBJ2-5): DTGVSQNPRHKITKRGQNVTFRCDPISEHNRLYWYRQTLGQGPEFLTYFQNEAQLEKSRLLSDRFSAERPKGSFSTLEIQRTEQGDSAMYLCASSFGLAETQYFGPGTRLLVL.

Notes on this clonotype: A read error may be the cause here, since a much bigger clone is one base away. This chain connects TRBV5-8 to TRBJ2-6; 9 bases are shared with TRBD1. The V gene end was trimmed by 6 bases and the J gene end by 5 bases; junction bases not matched to a gene: 6. This CDR3 region has 15 residues. CDR1 SGHTS and CDR2 YDEGEE come from the germline V gene. This chain's CDR3 is CASNDRGARANVLTF. The CDR3 region has the DNA TGTGCCAGCAACGACAGGGGGGCTAGGGCCAACGTCCTGACTTTC.

Remarks on this clonotype: The CDR3 does not end in the conserved phenylalanine or tryptophan, so this is likely a read error. The chain is built from TRBV29-1 and TRBJ1-1; tentative D call: TRBD1 (5 bases). The CDR3 runs 12 residues. Deletions cut 4 bases from V and 1 base from J, with 7 bases between. Germline CDR1 SQVTM, CDR2 ANQGSEA. The CDR3 region has the DNA TGCAGCGTTGTAAGGGGGAACACTGAAGCTTTCCTT. Its protein product is CSVVRGNTEAFL.

As regards this clonotype: One end of the junction fails to match germline, which may point to a read error. For the CDR3, the DNA is TGTGCAAGCAGTTTCCCTGGCGACAGCAATGAGCAGTTCTTC. It is translated as CASSFPGDSNEQFF. V and J are TRBV28 and TRBJ2-7; a weak D match, TRBD1 (5 bases). The J call may be in error: the DNA end matches TRBJ2-1 better. The CDR3 runs 14 residues. From germline, CDR1 is MDHEN and CDR2 SYDVKM.

The rearrangement joins TRBV5-4 to TRBJ2-7, with D possibly matching TRBD1 (6 bases). Trimming took 2 bases from V and 0 from J, leaving 12 bases between them. The germline CDR1 and CDR2 sequences are SGHNT and YYREEE (reference sequence). This CDR3 region has 15 residues. The DNA of the CDR3 is TGTGCCAGCAGCTTTCAGGACAGTAGCTCCTACGAGCAGTACTTC. Translation: CASSFQDSSSYEQYF. The full variable domain, in which reference TRBV5-4 and TRBJ2-7 provide the parts outside the CDR3, is ETGVTQSPTHLIKTRGQQVTLRCSSQSGHNTVSWYQQALGQGPQFIFQYYREEENGRGNFPPRFSGLQFPNYSSELNVNALELDDSALYLCASSFQDSSSYEQYFGPGTRLTVT.

This clonotype has at least ten counts. The V call is TRBV4-1, the J call TRBJ2-1, with 10 nucleotides matching TRBD2. Trimming at V came to 1 base and at J to 2 bases, leaving 11 bases not matched to a gene. The CDR3 is 19 residues long. Germline-derived CDR1 and CDR2 are MGHRA and YSYEKL. This CDR3 reads CASSQGGLAGVVPYNEQFF. The CDR3 nucleotides read TGCGCCAGCAGCCAAGGCGGGCTAGCGGGAGTAGTCCCCTACAATGAGCAGTTCTTC.

This chain uses TRBV6-6 with TRBJ1-5, with D unresolved. Germline values: CDR1 MNHNY, CDR2 SVGAGI (reference sequence). Trimming removed 0 bases at V and 1 base at J, with 4 bases between. The CDR3 consists of 14 residues. CDR3 loop: CASSYSGSNQPQHF. CDR3 in DNA: TGTGCCAGCAGTTACTCGGGGAGCAATCAGCCCCAGCATTTT.

This rearrangement joins TRBV4-3 to TRBJ2-3; D may be TRBD1 (5 bases). Trimming removed 1 base at V and 4 bases at J, with 9 bases between. Germline CDR1 and CDR2: LGHNA and YSLEER. The CDR3 consists of 14 residues. CDR3 DNA sequence: TGCGCCAGCAGCCAAGGAGAGACAGCAGATACGCAGTATTTT. Its protein product is CASSQGETADTQYF.

This clonotype was seen many times. This chain uses TRBV7-2 with TRBJ2-7; D is uncertain. V lost 2 bases, J lost 1 base, and 12 bases lay in between. The CDR3 is 15 amino acids. Germline V gene lookup returns CDR1 SGHTA and CDR2 FQGNSA. The CDR3 here is CASSLSSRQSYEQYF. As DNA, the CDR3 is TGTGCCAGCAGCTTAAGTTCAAGGCAGTCCTACGAGCAGTACTTC.

This clonotype has a count of ten or more. This rearrangement joins TRBV9 to TRBJ1-1; D gene unclear. In germline, CDR1 is SGDLS, CDR2 YYNGEE. The CDR3 sequence is 15 residues long. The V and J ends lost 4 bases and 0 bases respectively, with 13 bases between them. CDR3 in DNA: TGTGCCAGCAGCTTTAGCGGGAGCATGAACACTGAAGCTTTCTTT. Protein sequence: CASSFSGSMNTEAFF.

This clonotype has only a few counts. This chain connects TRBV10-3 to TRBJ2-7; weak D call: TRBD1 (5 bases). This CDR3 is built from 15 residues. CDR1 is ENHRY and CDR2 is SYGVKD in the germline V gene. The V end lost 0 bases, the J end lost 3 bases, and 12 bases lay between the germline ends. CDR3 sequence (DNA): TGTGCCATCAGTGAGTCGTCAGGGTCCGGCTACGAGCAGTACTTC. Translation gives CAISESSGSGYEQYF.

The sample holds many counts of this clonotype. This chain links TRBV27 with TRBJ2-7; 7 bases align to TRBD1. Germline loops: CDR1 MNHEY, CDR2 SMNVEV (reference sequence). The V gene end was trimmed by 6 bases and the J gene end by 0 bases; junction bases not matched to a gene: 8. The CDR3 is made up of 15 amino acids. CDR3 sequence (DNA): TGTGCCAGCAGACCTTCCGGGACAGCCTCCTACGAGCAGTACTTC. Translated: CASRPSGTASYEQYF.